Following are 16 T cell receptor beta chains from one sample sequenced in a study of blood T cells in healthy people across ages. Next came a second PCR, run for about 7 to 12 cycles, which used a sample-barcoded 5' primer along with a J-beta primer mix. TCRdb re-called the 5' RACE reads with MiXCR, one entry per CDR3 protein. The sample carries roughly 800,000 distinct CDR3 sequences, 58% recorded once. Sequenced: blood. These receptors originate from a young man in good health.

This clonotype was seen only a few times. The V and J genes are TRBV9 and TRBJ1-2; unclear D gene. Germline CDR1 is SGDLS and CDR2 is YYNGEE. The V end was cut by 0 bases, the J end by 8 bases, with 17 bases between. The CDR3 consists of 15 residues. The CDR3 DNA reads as TGTGCCAGCAGCGTAGATGTGATTGATTGGGAGGGCTACACCTTC. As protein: CASSVDVIDWEGYTF.

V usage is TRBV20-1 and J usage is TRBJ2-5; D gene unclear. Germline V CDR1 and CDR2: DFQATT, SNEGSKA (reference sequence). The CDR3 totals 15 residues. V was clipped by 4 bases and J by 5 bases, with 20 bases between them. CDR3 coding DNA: TGCAGTGCTACCGACCGGGCCCCCGGATCGGAGACCCAGTACTTC. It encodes CSATDRAPGSETQYF.

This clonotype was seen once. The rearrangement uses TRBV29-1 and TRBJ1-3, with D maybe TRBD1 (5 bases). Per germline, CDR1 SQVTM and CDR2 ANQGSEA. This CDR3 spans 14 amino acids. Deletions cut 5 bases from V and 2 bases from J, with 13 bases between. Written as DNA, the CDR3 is TGCAGCGTTTCGCACGGGACCCCTGGAAACACCATATATTTT. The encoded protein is CSVSHGTPGNTIYF.

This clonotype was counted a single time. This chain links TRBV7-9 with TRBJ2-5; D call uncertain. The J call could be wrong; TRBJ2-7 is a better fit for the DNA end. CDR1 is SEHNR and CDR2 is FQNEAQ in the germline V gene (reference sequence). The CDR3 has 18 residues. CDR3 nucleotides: TGTGCCAGCAGCTTAGGCACCGTTCGACGAGGACCTCTGGACGAGCAGTACTTC. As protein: CASSLGTVRRGPLDEQYF.

Here the CDR3 DNA reads TGCAGTGCTAGACCACCCGCTGAGCGGGGGCTTGTGGAGACCCAGTACTTC. The encoded protein is CSARPPAERGLVETQYF. The chain couples TRBV20-1 to TRBJ2-5; 8 nucleotides match TRBD2. The CDR3 spans 17 residues. The V gene's germline CDR1 is DFQATT and CDR2 SNEGSKA (reference sequence). Trimming took 2 bases from V and 5 from J; bases not matched to a gene: 16.

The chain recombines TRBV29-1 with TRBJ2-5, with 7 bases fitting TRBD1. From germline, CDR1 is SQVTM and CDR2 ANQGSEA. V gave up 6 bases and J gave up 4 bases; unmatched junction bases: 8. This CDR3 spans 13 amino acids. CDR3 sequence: CSVRDRVRETQYF. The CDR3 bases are TGCAGCGTGAGAGACAGGGTTCGAGAGACCCAGTACTTC.

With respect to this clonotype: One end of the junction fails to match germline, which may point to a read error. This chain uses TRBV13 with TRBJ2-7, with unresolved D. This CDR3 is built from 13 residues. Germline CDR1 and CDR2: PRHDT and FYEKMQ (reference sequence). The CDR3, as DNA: TGTGCCAGCAGCGTAGGTTTTTCCTACGAGCAGTACTTC. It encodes CASSVGFSYEQYF.

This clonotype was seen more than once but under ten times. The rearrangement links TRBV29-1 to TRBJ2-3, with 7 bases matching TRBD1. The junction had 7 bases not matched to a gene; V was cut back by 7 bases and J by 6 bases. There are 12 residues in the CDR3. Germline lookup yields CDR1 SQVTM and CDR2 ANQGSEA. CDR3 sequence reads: CSAGGVMDTQYF. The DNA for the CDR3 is TGCAGCGCAGGGGGAGTAATGGATACGCAGTATTTT.

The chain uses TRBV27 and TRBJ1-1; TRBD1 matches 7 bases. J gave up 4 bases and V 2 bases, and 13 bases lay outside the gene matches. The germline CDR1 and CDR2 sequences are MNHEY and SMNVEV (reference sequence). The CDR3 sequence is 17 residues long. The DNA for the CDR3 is TGTGCCAGCAGTTTAAGCGGGGCAGGGGGAGGGGGCACTGAAGCTTTCTTT. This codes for CASSLSGAGGGGTEAFF.

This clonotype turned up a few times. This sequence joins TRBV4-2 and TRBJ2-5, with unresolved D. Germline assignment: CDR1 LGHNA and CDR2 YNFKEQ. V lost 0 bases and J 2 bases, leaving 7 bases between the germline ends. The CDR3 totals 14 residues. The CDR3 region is CASSQDKGQETQYF. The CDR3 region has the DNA TGTGCCAGCAGCCAAGACAAAGGTCAAGAGACCCAGTACTTC.

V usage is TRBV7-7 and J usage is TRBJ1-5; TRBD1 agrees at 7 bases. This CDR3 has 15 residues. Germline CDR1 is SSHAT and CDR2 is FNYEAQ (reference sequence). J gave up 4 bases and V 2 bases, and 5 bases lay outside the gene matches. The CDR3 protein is CASSLQSGGNQPQHF. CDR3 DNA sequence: TGTGCCAGCAGCTTACAGTCAGGGGGTAATCAGCCCCAGCATTTT.

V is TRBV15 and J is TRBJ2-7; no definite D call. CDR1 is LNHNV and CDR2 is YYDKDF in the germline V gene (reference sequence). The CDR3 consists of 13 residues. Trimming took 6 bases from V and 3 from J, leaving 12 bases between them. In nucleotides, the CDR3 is TGTGCCACCAGGGGCGTCTGGGACTACGAGCAGTACTTC. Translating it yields CATRGVWDYEQYF.

This CDR3 is CASVTGGGTDTQYF. The CDR3 bases are TGTGCCAGCGTCACAGGGGGCGGCACAGATACGCAGTATTTT. The rearrangement uses TRBV7-9 and TRBJ2-3; 9 bases are a match to TRBD1. Trimming cost V 8 bases and J 1 base; bases outside gene matches: 4. Per the germline V gene, CDR1 is SEHNR and CDR2 is FQNEAQ (reference sequence). CDR3 size: 14 residues.

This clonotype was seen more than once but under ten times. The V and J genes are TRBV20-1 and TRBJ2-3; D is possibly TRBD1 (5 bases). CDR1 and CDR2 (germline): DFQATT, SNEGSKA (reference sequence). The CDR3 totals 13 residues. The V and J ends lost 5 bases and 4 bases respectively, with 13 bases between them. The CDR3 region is CSAAPKGPDTQYF. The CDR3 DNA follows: TGCAGTGCTGCCCCCAAGGGGCCAGATACGCAGTATTTT.

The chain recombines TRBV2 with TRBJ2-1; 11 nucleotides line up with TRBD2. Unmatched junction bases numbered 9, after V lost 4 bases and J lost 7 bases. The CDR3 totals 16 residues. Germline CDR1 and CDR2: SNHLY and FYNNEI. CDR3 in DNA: TGTGCCAGCAGTGCCACGACTAGCGGGGTTAAGAATGAGCAGTTCTTC. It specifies CASSATTSGVKNEQFF.

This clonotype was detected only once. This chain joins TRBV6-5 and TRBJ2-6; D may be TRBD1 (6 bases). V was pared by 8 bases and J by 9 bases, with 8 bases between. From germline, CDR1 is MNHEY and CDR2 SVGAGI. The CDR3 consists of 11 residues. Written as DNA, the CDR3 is TGTGCCAGCGGCAGGGGCAACGTCCTGACTTTC. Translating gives CASGRGNVLTF.